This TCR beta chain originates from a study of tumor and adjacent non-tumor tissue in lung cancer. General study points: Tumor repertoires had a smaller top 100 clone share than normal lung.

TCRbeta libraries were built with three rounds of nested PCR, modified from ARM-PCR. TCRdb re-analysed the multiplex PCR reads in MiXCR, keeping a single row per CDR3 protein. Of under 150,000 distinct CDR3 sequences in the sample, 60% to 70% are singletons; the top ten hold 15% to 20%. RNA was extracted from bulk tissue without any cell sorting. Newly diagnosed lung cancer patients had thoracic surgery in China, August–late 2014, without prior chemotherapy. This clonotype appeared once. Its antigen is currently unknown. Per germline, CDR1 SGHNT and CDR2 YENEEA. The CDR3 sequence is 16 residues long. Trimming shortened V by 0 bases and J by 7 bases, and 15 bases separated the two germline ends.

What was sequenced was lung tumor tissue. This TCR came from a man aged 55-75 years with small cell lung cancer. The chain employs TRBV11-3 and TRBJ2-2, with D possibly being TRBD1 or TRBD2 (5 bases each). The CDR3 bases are TGTGCCAGCAGCTTAGAGCAGGGACGTGATCACGGGGAGCTGTTTTTT. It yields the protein CASSLEQGRDHGELFF.